The 25 T cell receptor beta chains in this list originate from one sample, sequenced in a study of shared clonotypes between healthy human individuals. Naive CD8 cells comprised CD45RO-negative, CCR7-positively selected cells, excluding terminally differentiated effector memory CD45RA+ cells. The protocol was immunoSEQ multiplex PCR, while the TCRdb copy is restricted to in-frame clones and leaves out a portion. The sample contains roughly 810,000 clones, about 96% of which appear only once. Sequenced: naive CD8+ T cells sorted from blood. The receptors here all came from a man younger than 40 in good health.

The chain joins TRBV10-3 to TRBJ2-7; a possible D gene is TRBD1 (5 bases). Germline V CDR1 and CDR2: ENHRY, SYGVKD. Trimming shortened V by 3 bases and J by 5 bases, and 14 bases separated the two germline ends. This CDR3 comprises 14 residues. CDR3 in amino acids: CAISEGRGTNEQYF. The CDR3 region has the DNA TGTGCCATCAGTGAAGGAAGGGGTACGAACGAGCAGTACTTC.

J is TRBJ2-2 and V is TRBV7-9, with 10 bases identical to TRBD1. The CDR3 consists of 15 residues. With V trimmed by 3 bases and J by 6 bases, 4 bases remained unmatched. Germline V gives CDR1 SEHNR, CDR2 FQNEAQ (reference sequence). The CDR3 sequence: CASSFPGQGSGELFF. The CDR3, as DNA: TGTGCCAGCAGCTTTCCGGGACAGGGGTCCGGGGAGCTGTTTTTT.

This rearrangement joins TRBV13 to TRBJ1-5; D gene ambiguous. Trimming removed 0 bases at V and 1 base at J, with 13 bases between. The germline CDR1 and CDR2 sequences are PRHDT and FYEKMQ (reference sequence). The CDR3 totals 17 residues. The CDR3 loop reads CASSLGRQLRSNQPQHF. The CDR3 DNA follows: TGTGCCAGCAGCTTAGGACGGCAGCTAAGAAGCAATCAGCCCCAGCATTTT.

V and J are TRBV9 and TRBJ2-1, with D unclear. Trimming cost V 3 bases and J 4 bases, with 5 bases left between them. This CDR3 has 12 amino acids. Per germline, CDR1 SGDLS and CDR2 YYNGEE. CDR3 in DNA: TGTGCCAGCAGCGACGGTTACAATGAGCAGTTCTTC. It yields the protein CASSDGYNEQFF.

The DNA for the CDR3 is TGCAGCGTTGAACCGGAGGGAGTTTCGCCAGAAACCGGGGAGCTGTTTTTT. This gives the protein CSVEPEGVSPETGELFF. The V gene is TRBV29-1, the J gene TRBJ2-2, with TRBD2 as a possible D gene (6 bases). The V end lost 2 bases, the J end lost 5 bases, and 21 bases lay between the germline ends. The germline V gene encodes CDR1 SQVTM and CDR2 ANQGSEA. The CDR3 has 17 amino acids.

The chain employs TRBV25-1 and TRBJ2-3, with a weak D call TRBD2 (6 bases). V was pared by 1 base and J by 0 bases, with 11 bases between. The germline V gene encodes CDR1 MGHDK and CDR2 SYGVNS. The CDR3 has 16 residues. Written as DNA, the CDR3 is TGTGCCAGCAGTGAATTCACAGGAGGGAGCACAGATACGCAGTATTTT. Translating gives CASSEFTGGSTDTQYF.

The chain has TRBV15 and TRBJ1-2; D remains ambiguous. Germline assignment: CDR1 LNHNV and CDR2 YYDKDF (reference sequence). The germline V and J ends were trimmed by 2 bases and 3 bases, with 13 bases remaining between them. The length of the CDR3 is 15 residues. The CDR3 region has the DNA TGTGCCACCAGCAGATCACGGGATCTGGACTATGGCTACACCTTC. Protein product: CATSRSRDLDYGYTF.

The V gene is TRBV11-2, the J gene TRBJ2-3; TRBD2 matches at 12 bases. CDR1 is SGHAT, CDR2 FQNNGV, per germline. The CDR3 covers 16 residues. The V gene end was trimmed by 3 bases and the J gene end by 5 bases; junction bases not matched to a gene: 6. This CDR3 is CASSFRPLAGGDTQYF. The CDR3 bases are TGTGCCAGCAGCTTCCGGCCACTAGCGGGAGGAGATACGCAGTATTTT. Based on the CDR3 plus reference TRBV11-2 and TRBJ2-3, the full variable domain is EAGVAQSPRYKIIEKRQSVAFWCNPISGHATLYWYQQILGQGPKLLIQFQNNGVVDDSQLPKDRFSAERLKGVDSTLKIQPAKLEDSAVYLCASSFRPLAGGDTQYFGPGTRLTVL.

V gene TRBV7-9 combines with J gene TRBJ2-7; 9 nucleotides line up with TRBD1. The CDR3 has 14 amino acids. The germline CDR1 and CDR2 sequences are SEHNR and FQNEAQ (reference sequence). The trim removed 5 bases at V and 1 base at J, leaving 3 bases unmatched. The CDR3: CASSPGTGSYEQYF. The CDR3 DNA sequence: TGTGCCAGCAGCCCCGGGACAGGGTCCTACGAGCAGTACTTC.

The genes are TRBV6-1 and TRBJ2-2; 7 bases fit TRBD1. From germline, CDR1 is MNHNS and CDR2 SASEGT. CDR3 length equals 15 residues. Losses at the gene ends were 0 bases for V and 6 bases for J; bases not matched to a gene: 4. The CDR3 sequence is CASSEAGQGAGELFF. The DNA for the CDR3 is TGTGCCAGCAGTGAAGCCGGTCAGGGGGCCGGGGAGCTGTTTTTT.

In this sample, this clone turned up once. The gene calls are TRBV11-1 and TRBJ2-1; D call uncertain. This CDR3 is built from 14 residues. Germline CDR1 SGHAT, CDR2 FQDESV (reference sequence). Between the trimmed V and J ends, which lost 5 bases and 5 bases, there was a span of 13 bases. CDR3 bases: TGTGCCAGCAGCCCTTGGGCAGGTAACAATGAGCAGTTCTTC. Its translation is CASSPWAGNNEQFF.

The CDR3, as DNA: TGTGCCATCAGTGAGATCGTCGATAGCGGGAGGAACACCGGGGAGCTGTTTTTT. Translated: CAISEIVDSGRNTGELFF. The V and J genes are TRBV10-3 and TRBJ2-2; 9 bases are shared with TRBD2. Germline V gene sequence: CDR1 ENHRY, CDR2 SYGVKD. This CDR3 has 18 residues. V dropped 2 bases and J dropped 1; count of bases not matched to a gene: 8.

The chain recombines TRBV7-9 with TRBJ2-1; D might be TRBD1 (7 bases). Trimming left V 1 base short and J 2 bases short, with 12 bases between. Germline-derived CDR1 and CDR2 are SEHNR and FQNEAQ (reference sequence). The CDR3 sequence is 16 residues long. The CDR3 coding sequence is TGTGCCAGCAGCTTAGGCCAGGGGGGCACCTACAATGAGCAGTTCTTC. This codes for CASSLGQGGTYNEQFF.

The rearrangement joins TRBV19 to TRBJ2-2; 8 nucleotides line up with TRBD1. CDR3 size: 17 residues. CDR1 is LNHDA and CDR2 is SQIVND in the germline V gene (reference sequence). J was trimmed by 5 bases and V by 5 bases; bases with no gene match: 13. CDR3 amino acids: CASSFSSDRVLTGELFF. In DNA form, the CDR3 reads TGTGCCAGTAGTTTCTCCTCGGACAGGGTCTTGACCGGGGAGCTGTTTTTT. Supplemented by reference TRBV19 and TRBJ2-2, the full variable domain reads DGGITQSPKYLFRKEGQNVTLSCEQNLNHDAMYWYRQDPGQGLRLIYYSQIVNDFQKGDIAEGYSVSREKKESFPLTVTSAQKNPTAFYLCASSFSSDRVLTGELFFGEGSRLTVL.

This chain joins TRBV29-1 and TRBJ2-2, with D possibly being TRBD1 (5 bases). V lost 3 bases, J lost 1 base, and 9 bases lay in between. The germline V gene has CDR1 SQVTM and CDR2 ANQGSEA. CDR3 length: 14 amino acids. The CDR3 DNA is TGCAGCGTTGACCAGGGCGGGAACACCGGGGAGCTGTTTTTT. Protein sequence: CSVDQGGNTGELFF.

The chain carries TRBV4-1 and TRBJ1-5, with D perhaps TRBD1 (5 bases). The CDR3 has 14 amino acids. The germline V gene has CDR1 MGHRA and CDR2 YSYEKL. Deletions cut 5 bases from V and 3 bases from J, with 11 bases between. CDR3 loop: CASSSQVPNQPQHF. CDR3 nucleotides: TGCGCCAGCAGCTCACAGGTTCCCAATCAGCCCCAGCATTTT.

The rearrangement links TRBV19 to TRBJ2-1; 9 nucleotides line up with TRBD1. CDR3 size: 13 residues. Germline V gene lookup returns CDR1 LNHDA and CDR2 SQIVND (reference sequence). The junction had 3 bases not matched to a gene; V was cut back by 5 bases and J by 7 bases. The CDR3 spells CASSEGQGNEQFF. DNA of the CDR3: TGTGCCAGTAGTGAGGGACAGGGTAATGAGCAGTTCTTC.

The CDR3 DNA is TGTGCCAGCAGACCCGGGACTAGCGGGAGGGTGGGTGGCTACGAGCAGTACTTC. Its translation is CASRPGTSGRVGGYEQYF. The chain combines TRBV27 with TRBJ2-7, with 16 bases identical to TRBD2. The CDR3 covers 18 residues. CDR1 is MNHEY and CDR2 is SMNVEV in the germline V gene (reference sequence). Trimming at V came to 6 bases and at J to 3 bases, leaving 11 bases not matched to a gene.

The J gene is TRBJ2-1, the V gene TRBV9; D may be TRBD2 (6 bases). The V gene's germline CDR1 is SGDLS and CDR2 YYNGEE. CDR3 length equals 14 residues. V was clipped by 3 bases and J by 6 bases, with 13 bases between them. CDR3 sequence reads: CASSGGGLSNEQFF. DNA of the CDR3: TGTGCCAGCAGCGGAGGCGGACTATCCAATGAGCAGTTCTTC.

V usage is TRBV5-1 and J usage is TRBJ2-7; 9 nucleotides agree with TRBD2. Germline V gene lookup returns CDR1 SGHRS and CDR2 YFSETQ. Germline trimming cut 2 bases from V and 5 bases from J; bases unmatched to any gene: 8. CDR3 length: 15 amino acids. CDR3 coding DNA: TGCGCCAGCAGCTTTTGGCGGGAGGGCCCCAACGAGCAGTACTTC. This gives the protein CASSFWREGPNEQYF.

The rearrangement uses TRBV6-5 and TRBJ2-1; 7 positions match TRBD1. V shed 4 bases, J shed 10 bases, and the junction held 4 bases outside the gene matches. The germline gives CDR1 MNHEY, CDR2 SVGAGI. The CDR3 runs 12 residues. The CDR3 spells CASSLTGREQFF. CDR3 coding DNA: TGTGCCAGCAGTTTGACAGGGCGCGAGCAGTTCTTC.

This chain joins TRBV5-5 and TRBJ1-4; D is possibly TRBD1 (5 bases). With 2 bases removed from V and 4 bases from J, the gap between germline ends came to 12 bases. The germline V gene has CDR1 SGHKS and CDR2 YYEKEE (reference sequence). The length of the CDR3 is 15 residues. The CDR3 sequence is CASSFFGGDNEKLFF. DNA of the CDR3: TGTGCCAGCAGCTTTTTTGGAGGGGATAATGAAAAACTGTTTTTT. The complete variable domain, with remaining parts taken from reference TRBV5-5 and TRBJ1-4, reads DAGVTQSPTHLIKTRGQQVTLRCSPISGHKSVSWYQQVLGQGPQFIFQYYEKEERGRGNFPDRFSARQFPNYSSELNVNALLLGDSALYLCASSFFGGDNEKLFFGSGTQLSVL.

The gene calls are TRBV7-6 and TRBJ2-2; no definite D call. The germline V gene has CDR1 SGHVS and CDR2 FNYEAQ. The CDR3 length is 17 residues. The germline V and J ends were trimmed by 0 bases and 2 bases, with 13 bases remaining between them. Here the CDR3 DNA reads TGTGCCAGCAGCTTAGCCTTGGCGGCACACAACACCGGGGAGCTGTTTTTT. Its translation: CASSLALAAHNTGELFF.

The rearrangement uses TRBV27 and TRBJ2-7; no reliable D call. V lost 5 bases to trimming and J lost 2 bases, with 10 bases between them. Germline CDR1 MNHEY, CDR2 SMNVEV (reference sequence). The CDR3 consists of 13 residues. Here the CDR3 DNA reads TGTGCCAGCAGTAAGTTGGGCACCTACGAGCAGTACTTC. Its translation: CASSKLGTYEQYF.

The chain's CDR3 is CASRSNRGLAGLLNEQFF. The CDR3 DNA reads TGTGCCAGCAGATCAAATCGGGGCCTAGCGGGGTTACTCAATGAGCAGTTCTTC. The rearrangement links TRBV5-6 to TRBJ2-1, with 9 positions matching TRBD2. This CDR3 has 18 residues. Germline CDR1 is SGHDT and CDR2 is YYEEEE. Germline trimming cut 5 bases from V and 6 bases from J; bases unmatched to any gene: 18. Filled out from reference TRBV5-6 and TRBJ2-1, the complete variable domain reads DAGVTQSPTHLIKTRGQQVTLRCSPKSGHDTVSWYQQALGQGPQFIFQYYEEEERQRGNFPDRFSGHQFPNYSSELNVNALLLGDSALYLCASRSNRGLAGLLNEQFFGPGTRLTVL.